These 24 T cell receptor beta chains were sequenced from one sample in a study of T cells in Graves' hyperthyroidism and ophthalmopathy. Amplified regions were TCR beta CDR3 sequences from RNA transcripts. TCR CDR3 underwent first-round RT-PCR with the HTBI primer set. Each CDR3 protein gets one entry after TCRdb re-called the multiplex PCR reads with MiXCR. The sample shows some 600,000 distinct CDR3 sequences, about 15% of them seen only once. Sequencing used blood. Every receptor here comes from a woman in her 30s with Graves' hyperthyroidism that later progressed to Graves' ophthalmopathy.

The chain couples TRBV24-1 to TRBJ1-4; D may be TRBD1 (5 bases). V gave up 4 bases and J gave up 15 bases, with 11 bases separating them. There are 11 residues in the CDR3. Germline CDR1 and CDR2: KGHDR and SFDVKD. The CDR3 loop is CATSDQGRMFF. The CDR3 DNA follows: TGTGCCACCAGTGACCAGGGACGAATGTTTTTT.

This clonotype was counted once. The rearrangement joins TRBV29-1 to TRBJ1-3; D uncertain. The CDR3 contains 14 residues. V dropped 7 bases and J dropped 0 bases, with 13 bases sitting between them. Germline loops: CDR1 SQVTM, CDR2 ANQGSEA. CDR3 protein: CSGLGDDSGNTIYF. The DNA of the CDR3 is TGCAGCGGCTTAGGCGACGACTCTGGAAACACCATATATTTT.

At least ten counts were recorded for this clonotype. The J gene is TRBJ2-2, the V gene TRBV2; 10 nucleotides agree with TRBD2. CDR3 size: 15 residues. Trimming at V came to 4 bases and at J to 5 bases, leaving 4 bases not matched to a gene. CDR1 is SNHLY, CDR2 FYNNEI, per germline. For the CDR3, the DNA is TGTGCCAGCAGTGTAAAACTAGCGGGAACCGGGGAGCTGTTTTTT. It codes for CASSVKLAGTGELFF. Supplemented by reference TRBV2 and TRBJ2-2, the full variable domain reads EPEVTQTPSHQVTQMGQEVILRCVPISNHLYFYWYRQILGQKVEFLVSFYNNEISEKSEIFDDQFSVERPDGSNFTLKIRSTKLEDSAMYFCASSVKLAGTGELFFGEGSRLTVL.

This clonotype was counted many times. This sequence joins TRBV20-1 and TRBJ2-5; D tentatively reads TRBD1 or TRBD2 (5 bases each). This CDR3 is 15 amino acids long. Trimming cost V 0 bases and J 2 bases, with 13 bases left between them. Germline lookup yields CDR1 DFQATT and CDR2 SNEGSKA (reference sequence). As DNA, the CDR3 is TGCAGTGCTAGAGACCCCGGGACGTCGCAAGAGACCCAGTACTTC. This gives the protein CSARDPGTSQETQYF.

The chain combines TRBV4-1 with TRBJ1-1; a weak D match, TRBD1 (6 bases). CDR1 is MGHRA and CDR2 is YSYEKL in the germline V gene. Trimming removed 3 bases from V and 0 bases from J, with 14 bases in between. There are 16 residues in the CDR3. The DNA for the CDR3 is TGCGCCAGCAGCCATGTGGGGGGCCGGTTGAACACTGAAGCTTTCTTT. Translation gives CASSHVGGRLNTEAFF.

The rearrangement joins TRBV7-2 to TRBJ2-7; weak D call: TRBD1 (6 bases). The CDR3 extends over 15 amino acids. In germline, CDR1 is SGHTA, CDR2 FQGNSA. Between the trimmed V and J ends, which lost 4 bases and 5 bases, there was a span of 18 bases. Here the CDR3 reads CASSSRDTGPDEQYF. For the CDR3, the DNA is TGTGCCAGCAGCTCCCGGGACACTGGTCCGGACGAGCAGTACTTC.

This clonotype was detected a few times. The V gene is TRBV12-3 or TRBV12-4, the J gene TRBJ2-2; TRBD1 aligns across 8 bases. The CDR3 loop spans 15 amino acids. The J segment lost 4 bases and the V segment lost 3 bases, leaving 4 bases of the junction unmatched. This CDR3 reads CASSLGTGSTGELFF. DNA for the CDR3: TGTGCCAGCAGTTTGGGGACAGGCAGCACCGGGGAGCTGTTTTTT.

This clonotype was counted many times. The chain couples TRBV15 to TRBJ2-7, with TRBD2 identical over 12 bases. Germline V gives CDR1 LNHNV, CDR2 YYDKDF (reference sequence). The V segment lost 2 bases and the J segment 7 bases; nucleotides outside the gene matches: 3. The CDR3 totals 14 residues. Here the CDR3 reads CATSRLTSGREQYF. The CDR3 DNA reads TGTGCCACCAGCAGATTGACTAGCGGGAGAGAGCAGTACTTC.

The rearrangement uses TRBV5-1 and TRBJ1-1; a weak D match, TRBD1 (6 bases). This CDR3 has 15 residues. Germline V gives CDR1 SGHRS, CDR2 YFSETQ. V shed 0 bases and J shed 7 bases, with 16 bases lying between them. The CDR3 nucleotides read TGCGCCAGCAGCTTGGAAACAGGGTGGGGGAATGAAGCTTTCTTT. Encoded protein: CASSLETGWGNEAFF.

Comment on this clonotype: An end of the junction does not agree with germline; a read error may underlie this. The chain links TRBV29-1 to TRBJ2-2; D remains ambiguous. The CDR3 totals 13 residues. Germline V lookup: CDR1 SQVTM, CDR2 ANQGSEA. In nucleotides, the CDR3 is TGCAGCGTTGCGTTCTCTTACACCCGGGAGCTGTTTTTT. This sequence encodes CSVAFSYTRELFF.

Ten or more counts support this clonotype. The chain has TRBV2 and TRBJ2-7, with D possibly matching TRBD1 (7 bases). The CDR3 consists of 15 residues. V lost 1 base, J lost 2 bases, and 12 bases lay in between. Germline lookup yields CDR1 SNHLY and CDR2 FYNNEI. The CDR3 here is CASSEGRGPPYEQYF. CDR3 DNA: TGTGCCAGCAGTGAAGGGAGGGGGCCCCCCTACGAGCAGTACTTC.

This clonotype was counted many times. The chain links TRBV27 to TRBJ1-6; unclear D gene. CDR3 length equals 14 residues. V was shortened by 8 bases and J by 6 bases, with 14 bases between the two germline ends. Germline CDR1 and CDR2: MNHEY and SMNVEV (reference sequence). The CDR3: CASGSAFPNSPLHF. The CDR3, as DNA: TGTGCCAGCGGTTCGGCCTTTCCTAATTCACCCCTCCACTTT.

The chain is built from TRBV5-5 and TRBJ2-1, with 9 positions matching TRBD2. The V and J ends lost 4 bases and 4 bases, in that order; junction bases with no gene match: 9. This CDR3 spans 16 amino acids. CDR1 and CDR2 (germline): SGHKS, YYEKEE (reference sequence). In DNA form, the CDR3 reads TGTGCCAGCAGCCAAGACTGGACTAGCGCTTACAATGAGCAGTTCTTC. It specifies CASSQDWTSAYNEQFF. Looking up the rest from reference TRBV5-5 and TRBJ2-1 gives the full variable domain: DAGVTQSPTHLIKTRGQQVTLRCSPISGHKSVSWYQQVLGQGPQFIFQYYEKEERGRGNFPDRFSARQFPNYSSELNVNALLLGDSALYLCASSQDWTSAYNEQFFGPGTRLTVL.

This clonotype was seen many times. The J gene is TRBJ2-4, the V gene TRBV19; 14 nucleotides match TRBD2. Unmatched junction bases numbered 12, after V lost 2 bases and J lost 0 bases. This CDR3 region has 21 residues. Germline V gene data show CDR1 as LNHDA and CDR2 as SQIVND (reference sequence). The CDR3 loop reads CASSITPGTSGSIGAKNIQYF. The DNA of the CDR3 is TGTGCCAGTAGTATAACCCCCGGGACTAGCGGGAGTATCGGAGCCAAAAACATTCAGTACTTC.

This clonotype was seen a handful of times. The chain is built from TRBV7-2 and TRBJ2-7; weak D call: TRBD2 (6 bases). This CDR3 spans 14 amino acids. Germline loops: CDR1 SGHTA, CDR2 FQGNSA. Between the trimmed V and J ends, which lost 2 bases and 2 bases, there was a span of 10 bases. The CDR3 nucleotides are TGTGCCAGCAGCTTAAACTCGGGAGCCTACGAGCAGTACTTC. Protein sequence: CASSLNSGAYEQYF.

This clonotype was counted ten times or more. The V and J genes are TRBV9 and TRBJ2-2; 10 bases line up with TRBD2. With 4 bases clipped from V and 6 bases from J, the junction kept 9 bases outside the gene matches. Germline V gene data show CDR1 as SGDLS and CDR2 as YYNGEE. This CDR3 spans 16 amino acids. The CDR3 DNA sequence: TGTGCCAGCAGCACCCTAGCGGGAGTAGGGGCCGGGGAGCTGTTTTTT. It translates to CASSTLAGVGAGELFF.

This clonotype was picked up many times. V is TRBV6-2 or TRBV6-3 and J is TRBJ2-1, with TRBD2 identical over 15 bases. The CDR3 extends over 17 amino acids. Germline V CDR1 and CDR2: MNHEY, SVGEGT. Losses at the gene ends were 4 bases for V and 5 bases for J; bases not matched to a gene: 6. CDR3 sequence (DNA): TGTGCCAGCAGTTCCCCGGGACTAGCGGGAGGAAACAATGAGCAGTTCTTC. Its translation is CASSSPGLAGGNNEQFF.

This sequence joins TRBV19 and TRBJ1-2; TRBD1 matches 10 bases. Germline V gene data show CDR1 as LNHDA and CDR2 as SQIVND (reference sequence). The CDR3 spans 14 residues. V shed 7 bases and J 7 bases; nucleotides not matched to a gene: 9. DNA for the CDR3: TGTGCCAGTAATGACAGGGGGCGGGTTGGTGGCTACACCTTC. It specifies CASNDRGRVGGYTF.

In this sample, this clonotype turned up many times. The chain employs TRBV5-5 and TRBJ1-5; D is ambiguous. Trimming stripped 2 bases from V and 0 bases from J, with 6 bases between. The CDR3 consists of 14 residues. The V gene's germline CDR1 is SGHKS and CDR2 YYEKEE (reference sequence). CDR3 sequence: CASSFRYSNQPQHF. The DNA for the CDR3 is TGTGCCAGCAGCTTTCGGTATAGCAATCAGCCCCAGCATTTT.

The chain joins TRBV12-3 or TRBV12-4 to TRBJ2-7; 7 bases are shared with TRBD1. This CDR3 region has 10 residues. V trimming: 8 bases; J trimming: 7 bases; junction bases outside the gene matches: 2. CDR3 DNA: TGTGCCAGCGGGACAGATGAGCAGTACTTC. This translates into CASGTDEQYF.

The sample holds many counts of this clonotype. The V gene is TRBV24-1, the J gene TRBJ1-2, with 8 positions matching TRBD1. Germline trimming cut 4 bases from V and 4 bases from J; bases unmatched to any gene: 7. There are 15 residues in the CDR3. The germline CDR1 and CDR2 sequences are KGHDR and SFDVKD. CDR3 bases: TGTGCCACCAGTGACGCCGGACAGGGCGGCTATGGCTACACCTTC. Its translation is CATSDAGQGGYGYTF.

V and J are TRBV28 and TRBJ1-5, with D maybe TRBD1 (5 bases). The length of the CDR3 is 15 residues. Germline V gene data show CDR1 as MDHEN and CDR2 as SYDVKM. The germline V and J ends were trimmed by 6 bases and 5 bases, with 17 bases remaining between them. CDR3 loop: CASSRDLGAHQPQHF. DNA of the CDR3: TGTGCCAGCAGCCGGGACCTTGGGGCCCATCAGCCCCAGCATTTT.

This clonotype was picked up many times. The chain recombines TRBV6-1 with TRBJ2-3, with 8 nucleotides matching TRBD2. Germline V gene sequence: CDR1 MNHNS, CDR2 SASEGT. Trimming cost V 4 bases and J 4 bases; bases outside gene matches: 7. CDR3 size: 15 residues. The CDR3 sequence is CASSATGRVADTQYF. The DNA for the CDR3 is TGTGCCAGCAGTGCTACCGGGAGGGTGGCAGATACGCAGTATTTT.

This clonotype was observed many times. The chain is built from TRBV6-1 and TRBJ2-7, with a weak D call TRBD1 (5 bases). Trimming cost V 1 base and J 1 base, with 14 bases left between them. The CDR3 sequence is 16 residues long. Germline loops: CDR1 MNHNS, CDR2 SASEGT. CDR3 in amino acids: CASSEGEGVGSYEQYF. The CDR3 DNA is TGTGCCAGCAGTGAAGGAGAAGGGGTTGGGTCCTACGAGCAGTACTTC.